Shown below are 21 T cell receptor beta chains from a single sample sequenced in a study of preoperative IRX-2 immunotherapy in early breast cancer. Measured with immunoSEQ multiplex PCR; TCRdb has only the in-frame clones, and not every one. This sample yields roughly 25,000 clones, of which roughly 96% are seen a single time; around 15% belongs to the top ten. Treatment noted: preoperative locoregional IRX-2 cytokine immunotherapy. The specimen was tumor tissue, collected after IRX-2 immunotherapy. These receptors originate from a human donor with breast cancer.

The rearrangement uses TRBV6-1 and TRBJ2-3, with D tentatively TRBD2 (5 bases). Trimming shortened V by 8 bases and J by 0 bases, and 12 bases separated the two germline ends. CDR3 length: 14 residues. CDR1 is MNHNS, CDR2 SASEGT, per germline. The CDR3 region is CASGKADSTDTQYF. For the CDR3, the DNA is TGTGCCAGCGGGAAAGCGGATAGCACAGATACGCAGTATTTT.

This chain uses TRBV9 with TRBJ2-2, with D perhaps given as TRBD1 or TRBD2 (6 bases each). This CDR3 contains 16 residues. Germline values: CDR1 SGDLS, CDR2 YYNGEE. Trimming took off 0 bases at V and 6 bases at J, with 15 bases between the two ends. CDR3 DNA sequence: TGTGCCAGCAGCGTAGTGGGGGGCGCCGGTTCCGGGGAGCTGTTTTTT. Its translation is CASSVVGGAGSGELFF.

V usage is TRBV9 and J usage is TRBJ1-3, with D perhaps matching TRBD1 (5 bases). V dropped 4 bases and J dropped 5 bases, with 10 bases sitting between them. The CDR3 contains 13 residues. CDR1 and CDR2 (germline): SGDLS, YYNGEE. The CDR3 is CASSSGTRNTIYF. Written as DNA, the CDR3 is TGTGCCAGCAGCTCCGGGACGCGAAACACCATATATTTT. Looking up the rest from reference TRBV9 and TRBJ1-3 gives the full variable domain: DSGVTQTPKHLITATGQRVTLRCSPRSGDLSVYWYQQSLDQGLQFLIQYYNGEERAKGNILERFSAQQFPDLHSELNLSSLELGDSALYFCASSSGTRNTIYFGEGSWLTVV.

The chain recombines TRBV6-1 with TRBJ2-2, with 9 bases that match TRBD1. V was pared by 4 bases and J by 9 bases, with 3 bases of the junction left unmatched. The CDR3 covers 13 residues. Germline CDR1 MNHNS, CDR2 SASEGT. The CDR3, as DNA: TGTGCCAGCAGTGTAAACAGGGGGCGGGAGCTGTTTTTT. This codes for CASSVNRGRELFF.

The chain has TRBV7-2 and TRBJ2-5, with D unresolved. The CDR3 is made up of 14 amino acids. Trimming took off 0 bases at V and 2 bases at J, with 7 bases between the two ends. The germline V gene encodes CDR1 SGHTA and CDR2 FQGNSA. The CDR3 DNA sequence: TGTGCCAGCAGCTTAGCGTACACTCAAGAGACCCAGTACTTC. It encodes CASSLAYTQETQYF.

The CDR3 region is CASSQDRSTGASGNTIYF. CDR3 DNA sequence: TGCGCCAGCAGCCAAGATCGCTCGACAGGGGCCTCTGGAAACACCATATATTTT. V and J are TRBV4-1 and TRBJ1-3; 8 nucleotides line up with TRBD1. In germline, CDR1 is MGHRA, CDR2 YSYEKL. CDR3 length: 18 amino acids. V lost 0 bases, J lost 0 bases, and 7 bases stayed unmatched.

The chain combines TRBV7-2 with TRBJ1-5; D not certain. CDR1 is SGHTA, CDR2 FQGNSA, per germline. CDR3 length: 13 amino acids. V was shortened by 0 bases and J by 4 bases, with 4 bases between the two germline ends. The CDR3, as DNA: TGTGCCAGCAGCTTAGCCGTGAATCAGCCCCAGCATTTT. Amino acid sequence: CASSLAVNQPQHF.

In nucleotides, the CDR3 is TGTGCCAGCAGTTGGACTAGCACAGATACGCAGTATTTT. It translates to CASSWTSTDTQYF. J is TRBJ2-3 and V is TRBV6-6, with a tentative D call TRBD2 (5 bases). The length of the CDR3 is 13 residues. CDR1 is MNHNY, CDR2 SVGAGI, per germline (reference sequence). The germline V and J ends were trimmed by 4 bases and 0 bases, with 5 bases remaining between them.

This chain uses TRBV4-3 with TRBJ1-1, with D unresolved. Germline CDR1 reads LGHNA; CDR2 reads YSLEER. V lost 4 bases and J lost 5, with 11 bases in between. The CDR3 runs 13 residues. The CDR3 DNA follows: TGCGCCAGCAGCCGGGCCCCGGGGACTGAAGCTTTCTTT. Its protein is CASSRAPGTEAFF.

The chain employs TRBV7-3 and TRBJ2-2, with 11 bases that match TRBD2. V trimming: 1 base; J trimming: 6 bases; junction bases outside the gene matches: 1. The CDR3 is 15 amino acids. Germline CDR1 and CDR2: SGHTA and FQGTGA. In nucleotides, the CDR3 is TGTGCCAGCAGCTTAATAGCGGGGGGGCCCGGGGAGCTGTTTTTT. This encodes CASSLIAGGPGELFF.

V and J are TRBV7-8 and TRBJ1-6; tentatively, D is TRBD1 (5 bases). CDR1 is SGHVS, CDR2 FQNEAQ, per germline. The V end was cut by 5 bases, the J end by 7 bases, with 18 bases between. The CDR3 is 16 amino acids. The CDR3 nucleotides are TGTGCCAGCAGCGGGGGAGCGGGGCTCCTAAATTCACCCCTCCACTTT. It encodes CASSGGAGLLNSPLHF.

The chain employs TRBV7-3 and TRBJ1-5, with D unclear. The V and J ends lost 6 bases and 6 bases respectively, with 12 bases between them. Germline V lookup: CDR1 SGHTA, CDR2 FQGTGA. The CDR3 covers 13 residues. The CDR3 spells CASSLKGCQPQHF. DNA for the CDR3: TGTGCCAGCAGTCTAAAGGGTTGTCAGCCCCAGCATTTT.

This sequence joins TRBV28 and TRBJ2-1; 8 bases are shared with TRBD2. The CDR3 loop spans 15 amino acids. The germline CDR1 and CDR2 sequences are MDHEN and SYDVKM. Unmatched junction bases numbered 9, after V lost 5 bases and J lost 6 bases. CDR3 sequence reads: CASSRVAGPRNEQFF. The CDR3 DNA reads as TGTGCCAGCAGTCGAGTAGCGGGACCCCGCAATGAGCAGTTCTTC.

This clone appeared a single time. This chain uses TRBV28 with TRBJ1-1; D is possibly TRBD1 (5 bases). Germline loops: CDR1 MDHEN, CDR2 SYDVKM. V was clipped by 3 bases and J by 1 base, with 15 bases between them. The CDR3 runs 16 residues. As DNA, the CDR3 is TGTGCCAGCAGTTTTTTGAGTACAGGAGGGAACACTGAAGCTTTCTTT. It encodes CASSFLSTGGNTEAFF.

V usage is TRBV5-6 and J usage is TRBJ2-2; D unclear. V was cut by 1 base and J by 6 bases, with 7 bases left in between. Per germline, CDR1 SGHDT and CDR2 YYEEEE. This CDR3 has 13 residues. The CDR3: CASSLLLAGELFF. CDR3 nucleotide sequence: TGTGCCAGCAGCTTGCTGCTCGCCGGGGAGCTGTTTTTT.

The chain uses TRBV29-1 and TRBJ2-1, with D possibly being TRBD1 or TRBD2 (5 bases each). Germline V gene lookup returns CDR1 SQVTM and CDR2 ANQGSEA. This CDR3 spans 14 amino acids. V lost 4 bases and J 0 bases, leaving 10 bases between the germline ends. This CDR3 is CSVVGTDSYNEQFF. As DNA, the CDR3 is TGCAGCGTTGTAGGGACCGACTCCTACAATGAGCAGTTCTTC.

The rearrangement links TRBV11-3 to TRBJ2-5; TRBD2 is a possible D gene (5 bases). V lost 1 base, J lost 2 bases, and 11 bases lay in between. This CDR3 is built from 15 residues. Germline loops: CDR1 SGHNT, CDR2 YENEEA. The CDR3 DNA reads as TGTGCCAGCAGCTTAGGAGTGGGAGCTCAAGAGACCCAGTACTTC. The encoded protein is CASSLGVGAQETQYF.

The chain couples TRBV7-3 to TRBJ1-1, with 7 bases lining up with TRBD1. Germline CDR1 reads SGHTA; CDR2 reads FQGTGA. The V segment lost 2 bases and the J segment 5 bases; nucleotides outside the gene matches: 8. This CDR3 is built from 15 residues. The CDR3 spells CASSLDGTDSTEAFF. The CDR3 region has the DNA TGTGCCAGCAGCTTAGACGGGACAGATAGTACTGAAGCTTTCTTT.

This chain links TRBV28 with TRBJ1-1; D may be TRBD1 (5 bases). V was clipped by 7 bases and J by 7 bases, with 25 bases between them. Germline V gives CDR1 MDHEN, CDR2 SYDVKM. The CDR3 totals 16 residues. The CDR3 loop reads CASTAGGTVFVGEAFF. CDR3 DNA sequence: TGTGCCAGCACAGCCGGGGGTACGGTTTTTGTAGGTGAAGCTTTCTTT.

The rearrangement joins TRBV9 to TRBJ1-2; no definite D call. Trimming pared 0 bases from V and 7 bases from J, leaving 7 bases between. The CDR3 loop spans 12 amino acids. Germline CDR1 reads SGDLS; CDR2 reads YYNGEE. In DNA, the CDR3 is TGTGCCAGCAGCGTAGGTCTGTTTGGCTACACCTTC. Residues: CASSVGLFGYTF.

The V gene is TRBV2, the J gene TRBJ1-2; no definite D call. The CDR3 has 14 residues. CDR1 is SNHLY, CDR2 FYNNEI, per germline. The V and J ends lost 6 bases and 8 bases respectively, with 19 bases between them. The CDR3 sequence is CASREWVSSVGYTF. The CDR3 DNA reads as TGTGCCAGCAGAGAATGGGTCTCCTCGGTGGGCTACACCTTC. Looking up the rest from reference TRBV2 and TRBJ1-2 gives the full variable domain: EPEVTQTPSHQVTQMGQEVILRCVPISNHLYFYWYRQILGQKVEFLVSFYNNEISEKSEIFDDQFSVERPDGSNFTLKIRSTKLEDSAMYFCASREWVSSVGYTFGSGTRLTVV.